The sequence of this TCR beta chain was determined in a study of T cells in Graves' hyperthyroidism and ophthalmopathy. Whole-study results and caveats: Ophthalmopathy onset followed model prediction by a median roughly six months.

This CDR3 region has 15 residues. CDR1 SGHTA and CDR2 FQGNSA come from the germline V gene. V dropped 5 bases and J dropped 5; count of bases not matched to a gene: 8. With duration under 3 months, ophthalmopathy was active: Clinical Activity Score at least 3, NOSPECS at least 4. PBMCs were collected from an approximately 9.3 ml volume of fresh peripheral blood. This clonotype showed up many times. Its antigen remains unknown. RNA transcripts provided the source from which TCR beta CDR3 regions were amplified. TCR CDR3 underwent first-round RT-PCR with the HTBI primer set. TCRdb recomputed calls from the multiplex PCR reads with MiXCR, one row per CDR3 protein. The data show some 340,000 distinct CDR3 sequences, roughly 13% seen once.

This rearrangement joins TRBV7-2 to TRBJ2-3; 9 bases are a match to TRBD1. Sequencing was carried out using blood. The receptor comes from a woman aged 40 to 50 with Graves' ophthalmopathy. The CDR3 loop reads CASSQQGAIIDTQYF. The CDR3 bases are TGTGCCAGCAGCCAACAGGGGGCGATTATAGATACGCAGTATTTT.